This entry lists 11 T cell receptor beta chains sequenced from one sample in a study of CD8+CD57+ T cells in acquired aplastic anemia. Genomic DNA, the template, was used for profiling of the TCR beta VDJ and CDR3. Each CDR3 protein gets one entry after TCRdb re-called the reads with MiXCR. The sample includes approximately 380,000 distinct CDR3 sequences, under 80% of them seen just once. Sample: sorted CD4+, CD8+, or CD8+CD57+ T cells (not recorded which) from PBMCs. These TCRs come from a human donor in good health, serving as a control.

Only one count was recorded for this clonotype. A much larger clone lies a single base off, so this may be a read error. The V and J genes are TRBV2 and TRBJ2-3; D may correspond to TRBD1 or TRBD2 (5 bases each). This CDR3 has 14 residues. CDR1 and CDR2 from the germline V gene are SNHLY and FYNNEI. Trimming shortened V by 6 bases and J by 4 bases, and 14 bases separated the two germline ends. CDR3 amino acids: CASRDIMGADTQYF. The CDR3 DNA reads as TGTGCCAGCAGAGATATAATGGGGGCAGATACGCAGTATTTT.

The gene calls are TRBV4-3 and TRBJ1-5; 7 nucleotides line up with TRBD1. Germline loops: CDR1 LGHNA, CDR2 YSLEER. The CDR3 sequence is 13 residues long. Trimming removed 5 bases from V and 5 bases from J; junction bases left unmatched: 3. The CDR3 loop is CASSRDSYQPQHF. CDR3 nucleotides: TGCGCCAGCAGCAGGGACAGCTATCAGCCCCAGCATTTT.

On this clonotype: This CDR3 is missing its conserved last phenylalanine or tryptophan, likely due to a read error. The DNA is omitted, as the CDR3 cannot be located on it reliably, and the CDR3 follows TCRdb's listing. The rearrangement links TRBV19 to TRBJ2-1; no check of the table's D call, TRBD1, against the DNA was made. The CDR3 is 15 residues long, ends included. Germline CDR1 and CDR2: LNHDA and SQIVND (reference sequence). CDR3 sequence: CASSVSGNNQPQQFG.

This sequence joins TRBV20-1 and TRBJ2-1, with D perhaps TRBD1 (5 bases). The CDR3 contains 13 residues. CDR1 is DFQATT, CDR2 SNEGSKA, per germline (reference sequence). V was shortened by 3 bases and J by 10 bases, with 16 bases between the two germline ends. This chain's CDR3 is CSASSIQDGEQFF. CDR3 DNA sequence: TGCAGTGCTAGTTCTATACAGGACGGAGAGCAGTTCTTC.

As to this clonotype: The conserved phenylalanine or tryptophan normally closing the CDR3 is absent here, so this likely arose from a read error. It is unclear where the CDR3 begins or ends on the DNA, so no DNA is shown, and the CDR3 is as TCRdb lists it. The chain links TRBV7-9 to TRBJ1-1. Germline lookup yields CDR1 SEHNR and CDR2 FQNEAQ (reference sequence). The CDR3 comprises 13 residues, both ends counted. The CDR3 is CASMLFADTQAFG.

The chain has TRBV29-1 and TRBJ2-2; D may be TRBD1 or TRBD2 (5 bases each). V shed 6 bases and J shed 4 bases, with 18 bases lying between them. Looked up from germline, CDR1 is SQVTM and CDR2 is ANQGSEA. This CDR3 spans 15 amino acids. In nucleotides, the CDR3 is TGCAGCGTCAGAGGGCAGGGTGGTATCACCGGGGAGCTGTTTTTT. This gives the protein CSVRGQGGITGELFF.

V is TRBV7-2 and J is TRBJ2-5; D is uncertain. Germline assignment: CDR1 SGHTA and CDR2 FQGNSA. The V end lost 5 bases, the J end lost 5 bases, and 15 bases lay between the germline ends. CDR3 size: 14 residues. In DNA, the CDR3 is TGTGCCAGCAGCCCTTCTGGGCAATGGGAGACCCAGTACTTC. Amino acid sequence: CASSPSGQWETQYF.

This clonotype was seen more than once but under ten times. This CDR3 reads CASSRLPESNEQFF. DNA of the CDR3: TGTGCCAGCAGCCGCCTCCCCGAATCGAATGAGCAGTTCTTC. The V and J genes are TRBV7-2 and TRBJ2-1; no reliable D call. The germline CDR1 and CDR2 sequences are SGHTA and FQGNSA. V dropped 5 bases and J dropped 7 bases, with 15 bases sitting between them. This CDR3 comprises 14 residues.

The chain has TRBV2 and TRBJ2-2; possibly TRBD1 for D (6 bases). The CDR3 spans 17 residues. Germline V lookup: CDR1 SNHLY, CDR2 FYNNEI. V shed 6 bases and J shed 10 bases, with 27 bases lying between them. The CDR3: CASSLTTGPGQPQELFF. Written as DNA, the CDR3 is TGTGCCAGCAGCTTGACGACAGGCCCTGGCCAGCCCCAGGAGCTGTTTTTT.

The chain has TRBV7-3 and TRBJ2-1; 8 bases are shared with TRBD2. V shed 5 bases and J 12 bases; nucleotides not matched to a gene: 15. CDR1 SGHTA and CDR2 FQGTGA come from the germline V gene. The CDR3 length is 15 residues. The chain's CDR3 is CASSVWVAGPRGQFF. In DNA form, the CDR3 reads TGTGCCAGCAGCGTGTGGGTAGCGGGGCCGCGTGGGCAGTTCTTC.

This clonotype was recorded at least ten times. The chain uses TRBV7-3 and TRBJ1-1; D is unclear. Trimming cost V 2 bases and J 2 bases, with 9 bases left between them. The CDR3 is made up of 14 amino acids. Germline V gene lookup returns CDR1 SGHTA and CDR2 FQGTGA. The CDR3 DNA follows: TGTGCCAGCAGCTTAGGTTTGGCAAACACTGAAGCTTTCTTT. Amino acids: CASSLGLANTEAFF.